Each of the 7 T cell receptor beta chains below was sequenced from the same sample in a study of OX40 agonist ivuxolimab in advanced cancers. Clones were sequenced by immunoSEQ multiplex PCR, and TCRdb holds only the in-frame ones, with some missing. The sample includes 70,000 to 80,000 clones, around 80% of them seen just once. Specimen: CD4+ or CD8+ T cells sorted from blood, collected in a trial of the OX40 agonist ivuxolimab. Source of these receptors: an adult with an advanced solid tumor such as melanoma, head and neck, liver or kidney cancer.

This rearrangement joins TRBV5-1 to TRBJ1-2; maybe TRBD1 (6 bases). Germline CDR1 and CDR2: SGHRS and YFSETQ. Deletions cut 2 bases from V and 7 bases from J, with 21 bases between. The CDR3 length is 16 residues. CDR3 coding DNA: TGCGCCAGCAGCTTTGGGGGGGGCCTGGCCCAAGGTGGCTACACCTTC. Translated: CASSFGGGLAQGGYTF.

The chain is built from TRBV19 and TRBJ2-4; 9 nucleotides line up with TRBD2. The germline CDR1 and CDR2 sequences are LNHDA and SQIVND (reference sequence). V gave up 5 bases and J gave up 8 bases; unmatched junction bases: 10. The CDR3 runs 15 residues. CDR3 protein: CASSFLGTSLDIQYF. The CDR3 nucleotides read TGTGCCAGTAGTTTCTTAGGGACTAGCCTAGACATTCAGTACTTC.

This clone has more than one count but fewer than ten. The CDR3 loop reads CASSEIRYNSPLHF. For the CDR3, the DNA is TGCGCCAGCAGTGAGATCCGGTATAATTCACCCCTCCACTTT. The V gene is TRBV10-2, the J gene TRBJ1-6; D gene uncertain. V gave up 2 bases and J gave up 4 bases, with 6 bases separating them. Looked up from germline, CDR1 is WSHSY and CDR2 is SAAADI. The CDR3 runs to 14 residues.

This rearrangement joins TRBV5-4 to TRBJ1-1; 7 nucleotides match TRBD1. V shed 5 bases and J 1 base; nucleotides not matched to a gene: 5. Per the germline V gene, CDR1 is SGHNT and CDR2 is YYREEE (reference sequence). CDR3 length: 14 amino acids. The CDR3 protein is CASSYDRANTEAFF. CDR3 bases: TGTGCCAGCAGTTATGACAGGGCGAACACTGAAGCTTTCTTT.

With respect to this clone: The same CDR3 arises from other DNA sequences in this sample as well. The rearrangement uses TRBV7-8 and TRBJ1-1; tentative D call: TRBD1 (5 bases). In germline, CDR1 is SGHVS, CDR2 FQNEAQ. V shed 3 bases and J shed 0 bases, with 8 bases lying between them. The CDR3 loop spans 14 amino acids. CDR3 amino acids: CASSFGQLNTEAFF. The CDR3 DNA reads TGTGCCAGCAGCTTTGGACAACTGAACACTGAAGCTTTCTTT.

CDR3: CASSYGGSSAGELFF. The DNA of the CDR3 is TGTGCCAGCAGTTACGGCGGGTCTTCCGCCGGGGAGCTGTTTTTT. This chain uses TRBV6-6 with TRBJ2-2; the D gene is possibly TRBD2 (5 bases). The CDR3 spans 15 residues. V shed 2 bases and J shed 6 bases, with 13 bases lying between them. Germline V lookup: CDR1 MNHNY, CDR2 SVGAGI (reference sequence).

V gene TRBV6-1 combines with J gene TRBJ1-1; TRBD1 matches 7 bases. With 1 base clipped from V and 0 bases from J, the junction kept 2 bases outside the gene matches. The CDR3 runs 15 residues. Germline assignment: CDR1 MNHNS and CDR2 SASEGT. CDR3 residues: CASSEVTGVNTEAFF. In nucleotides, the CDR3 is TGTGCCAGCAGTGAAGTCACAGGGGTGAACACTGAAGCTTTCTTT.